The 10 T cell receptor beta chains listed next were all sequenced from one sample in a study of T cells in Graves' hyperthyroidism and ophthalmopathy. Authors of the study amplified TCR beta CDR3 regions from RNA transcripts. Using the HTBI primer set, a first-round RT-PCR was run on the TCR CDR3. TCRdb called the multiplex PCR reads again in MiXCR, with one record for every CDR3 protein. The repertoire has 600,000 to 850,000 distinct CDR3 sequences, approximately 19% of them found once; the top ten carry 16%. The sample was blood. Receptor source: a woman aged 50 to 65 with Graves' hyperthyroidism that later progressed to Graves' ophthalmopathy.

This clonotype was counted ten times or more. The V and J genes are TRBV5-1 and TRBJ2-3; 7 nucleotides align to TRBD2. V lost 1 base to trimming and J lost 5 bases; unmatched junction nucleotides: 1. Germline-derived CDR1 and CDR2 are SGHRS and YFSETQ. This CDR3 comprises 13 residues. In DNA, the CDR3 is TGCGCCAGCAGCTTGTGGGGGGGAGATACGCAGTATTTT. Protein: CASSLWGGDTQYF.

This clonotype was picked up many times. The chain employs TRBV20-1 and TRBJ2-7, with 13 bases matching TRBD2. The CDR3 runs 15 residues. Trimming took 0 bases from V and 7 from J; bases not matched to a gene: 6. The germline CDR1 and CDR2 sequences are DFQATT and SNEGSKA (reference sequence). CDR3 coding DNA: TGCAGTGCTAGAGATTGGACTAGCGGGGGTGGGGAGCAGTACTTC. It yields the protein CSARDWTSGGGEQYF.

This clonotype has a handful of counts. The chain joins TRBV19 to TRBJ1-5; D not resolved. Trimming left V 3 bases short and J 4 bases short, with 4 bases between. Germline V gives CDR1 LNHDA, CDR2 SQIVND (reference sequence). The CDR3 is made up of 12 amino acids. The CDR3 reads CASSINNQPQHF. The CDR3 DNA follows: TGTGCCAGTAGTATTAATAATCAGCCCCAGCATTTT.

The chain joins TRBV2 to TRBJ1-5; possible D gene TRBD1, 5 bases. This CDR3 is 13 amino acids long. V lost 5 bases and J 3 bases, leaving 8 bases between the germline ends. Looked up from germline, CDR1 is SNHLY and CDR2 is FYNNEI. In DNA, the CDR3 is TGTGCCAGCAGTAAGGGGCTCAATCAGCCCCAGCATTTT. Amino acid sequence: CASSKGLNQPQHF.

This clonotype came up a few times. The chain combines TRBV4-1 with TRBJ2-1; 12 bases match TRBD2. Germline lookup yields CDR1 MGHRA and CDR2 YSYEKL. There are 19 residues in the CDR3. The V and J ends lost 1 base and 7 bases, in that order; junction bases with no gene match: 14. The CDR3 protein is CASSQVPPRTSGEQNEQFF. CDR3 sequence (DNA): TGCGCCAGCAGCCAAGTCCCTCCACGGACTAGCGGGGAACAAAATGAGCAGTTCTTC.

V gene TRBV19 combines with J gene TRBJ2-3, with 10 bases fitting TRBD2. Unmatched junction bases numbered 8, after V lost 6 bases and J lost 2 bases. The length of the CDR3 is 16 residues. Germline CDR1 LNHDA, CDR2 SQIVND (reference sequence). This CDR3 reads CASSELAGRNTDTQYF. The CDR3 coding sequence is TGTGCCAGTAGCGAACTAGCGGGGAGGAACACAGATACGCAGTATTTT. Variable domain in full (rest from reference TRBV19 and TRBJ2-3): DGGITQSPKYLFRKEGQNVTLSCEQNLNHDAMYWYRQDPGQGLRLIYYSQIVNDFQKGDIAEGYSVSREKKESFPLTVTSAQKNPTAFYLCASSELAGRNTDTQYFGPGTRLTVL.

Ten or more counts support this clonotype. This rearrangement joins TRBV30 to TRBJ2-3, with unresolved D. Trimming pared 2 bases from V and 1 base from J, leaving 10 bases between. CDR3 size: 14 residues. The germline gives CDR1 GTSNPN, CDR2 SVGIG (reference sequence). CDR3: CAWSTNFGTDTQYF. CDR3 DNA sequence: TGTGCCTGGAGTACCAACTTCGGCACAGATACGCAGTATTTT.

CDR3 coding DNA: TGTGCCAGCAGTTACGGACAGGGGGTAGACAGCAATCAGCCCCAGCATTTT. It specifies CASSYGQGVDSNQPQHF. V and J are TRBV6-8 and TRBJ1-5; 10 bases match TRBD1. V lost 2 bases and J lost 1; bases outside the gene matches: 5. The germline V gene encodes CDR1 MNHGY and CDR2 SAAAGT. The CDR3 contains 17 residues.

This clonotype was detected only a few times. V is TRBV29-1 and J is TRBJ1-1; D is possibly TRBD1 (5 bases). With 4 bases removed from V and 5 bases from J, the gap between germline ends came to 20 bases. This CDR3 spans 15 amino acids. Germline assignment: CDR1 SQVTM and CDR2 ANQGSEA. The CDR3 loop reads CSVVEGQRSGTEAFF. The CDR3 DNA sequence: TGCAGCGTTGTCGAGGGGCAACGGTCGGGGACTGAAGCTTTCTTT.

This rearrangement joins TRBV28 to TRBJ2-5, with 7 bases aligning to TRBD1. CDR1 and CDR2 (germline): MDHEN, SYDVKM. V shed 7 bases, J shed 5 bases, and the junction held 10 bases outside the gene matches. The CDR3 spans 14 residues. The CDR3 sequence: CASNLQGRGETQYF. The CDR3 nucleotides read TGTGCCAGCAACCTACAGGGGCGCGGGGAGACCCAGTACTTC.